The T cell receptor (beta chain) described here comes from a study of T-cell reconstitution after alpha-beta-depleted transplantation in children. Study results and limitations: When one year had passed after transplant, most T-cell counts and diversity came from newly produced T cells. Expanded graft clones, several hundred of them, were reportedly the source of alpha-beta T cells about two months after transplant.

This clonotype occurred a few times. Antigen specificity is unknown. Germline V gives CDR1 DFQATT, CDR2 SNEGSKA (reference sequence). Trimming took 6 bases from V and 10 from J, leaving 16 bases between them. The CDR3 runs 13 residues. It was with unique molecular identifiers that the TCRbeta library was prepared. TCRdb independently ran MiXCR on the PCR reads; one entry per CDR3 protein. Altogether 200,000 to 250,000 distinct CDR3 sequences are present, about 25% being singletons, with the ten largest covering more than 2%. This clonotype was obtained from a girl aged 2 to 9 with Fanconi anemia, due to receive a stem cell transplant. The sample in question was PBMCs, obtained before TCRalphabeta/CD19-depleted stem cell transplant. This rearrangement joins TRBV20-1 to TRBJ1-6; TRBD1 might be the D (6 bases). The CDR3: CSAGGGGGSPLHF. The CDR3 DNA follows: TGCAGTGCCGGGGGCGGGGGTGGCTCACCCCTCCACTTT.